These 16 T cell receptor beta chains were all obtained from the same sample, sequenced in a study of vaccination effects on CD4 cells after COVID-19 (dated by TCRdb to between 2021 and 2024). Receptor libraries were prepared by the immunoSEQ multiplex PCR assay. The table was pulled from immuneACCESS by TCRdb, which kept in-frame rearrangements only. Such tables lose some clones; where checked, under half of the loss comes from unresolved V genes, and the rest has no known cause. In all, the sample holds almost 40,000 clones, and about 80% of those were seen once. The ten largest account for about 2.8% of the sample. These TCRs' antigens remain unknown. After around 11 days of culture, CD4+ T cells were isolated with the EasySep CD4+ T cell isolation kit. Source: CD4+ T cells from PBMCs cultured without peptide, taken before COVID-19 vaccination. These receptors all come from a human donor who received a COVID-19 vaccine.

This chain uses TRBV25-1 with TRBJ2-3; 10 nucleotides match TRBD2. With V trimmed by 3 bases and J by 1 base, 4 bases remained unmatched. Germline V CDR1 and CDR2: MGHDK, SYGVNS. The CDR3 extends over 16 amino acids. CDR3 amino acids: CASSESLAGGTDTQYF. The DNA for the CDR3 is TGTGCCAGCAGTGAGTCTCTAGCGGGGGGCACAGATACGCAGTATTTT.

The chain links TRBV18 to TRBJ1-2; 9 nucleotides align to TRBD1. The germline gives CDR1 KGHSH, CDR2 LQKENI. The CDR3 runs to 16 residues. Trimming cost V 3 bases and J 0 bases; bases outside gene matches: 5. This chain's CDR3 is CASSPGQGLANYGYTF. The CDR3, as DNA: TGTGCCAGCTCACCGGGACAGGGATTGGCTAACTATGGCTACACCTTC.

The rearrangement joins TRBV6-5 to TRBJ2-5; a weak D match, TRBD1 (5 bases). V was pared by 7 bases and J by 0 bases, with 15 bases between. The CDR3 totals 15 residues. The germline gives CDR1 MNHEY, CDR2 SVGAGI. The CDR3: CASIPGIGYQETQYF. CDR3 bases: TGTGCCAGCATTCCAGGGATAGGGTACCAAGAGACCCAGTACTTC.

The V and J genes are TRBV7-2 and TRBJ1-1; D is unresolved. CDR1 and CDR2 from the germline V gene are SGHTA and FQGNSA. This CDR3 has 14 residues. V was trimmed by 5 bases and J by 1 base, leaving 11 bases between them. CDR3 sequence: CASSLRGSNTEAFF. As DNA, the CDR3 is TGTGCCAGCAGCCTCCGCGGATCGAACACTGAAGCTTTCTTT. Full variable domain (remainder filled in from reference TRBV7-2 and TRBJ1-1): GAGVSQSPSNKVTEKGKDVELRCDPISGHTALYWYRQSLGQGLEFLIYFQGNSAPDKSGLPSDRFSAERTGGSVSTLTIQRTQQEDSAVYLCASSLRGSNTEAFFGQGTRLTVV.

This clone was seen once. The chain links TRBV27 to TRBJ2-1, with 8 bases aligning to TRBD2. Germline CDR1 MNHEY, CDR2 SMNVEV (reference sequence). V lost 2 bases to trimming and J lost 8 bases; unmatched junction nucleotides: 8. CDR3 size: 15 residues. The CDR3 region has the DNA TGTGCCAGCAGTTTAGGCTACGGGGGGGCCTATGAGCAGTTCTTC. Its translation is CASSLGYGGAYEQFF.

This CDR3 reads CATSDRGTGKETQYF. The CDR3 region has the DNA TGTGCCACCAGTGACCGTGGGACAGGGAAAGAGACCCAGTACTTC. The rearrangement joins TRBV24-1 to TRBJ2-5, with 9 positions matching TRBD1. J lost 3 bases, V lost 4 bases, and 5 bases had no gene match. Germline values: CDR1 KGHDR, CDR2 SFDVKD. This CDR3 contains 15 residues.

The count of this clone is one. As DNA, the CDR3 is TGTGCCATCAGCCAAAAGACAGTAAGCTCCTACAATGAGCAGTTCTTC. As protein: CAISQKTVSSYNEQFF. The V and J genes are TRBV10-3 and TRBJ2-1, with D possibly TRBD1 on 5 matching bases. From germline, CDR1 is ENHRY and CDR2 SYGVKD. This CDR3 is built from 16 residues. V was clipped by 6 bases and J by 0 bases, with 15 bases between them.

CDR3 sequence: CASSLRTQETQYF. DNA of the CDR3: TGTGCCAGCAGCCTCCGCACCCAAGAGACCCAGTACTTC. This chain uses TRBV11-3 with TRBJ2-5; D uncertain. The CDR3 totals 13 residues. V shed 5 bases and J shed 1 base, with 8 bases lying between them. The germline gives CDR1 SGHNT, CDR2 YENEEA.

J is TRBJ1-5 and V is TRBV5-1, with D tentatively TRBD1 (5 bases). The V gene lost 1 base and the J gene lost 6 bases, with 11 bases spanning the gap. CDR3 size: 14 residues. Germline CDR1 SGHRS, CDR2 YFSETQ. The CDR3 region has the DNA TGCGCCAGCAGCTTGTCAGGGCCGGGTCAGCCCCAGCATTTT. This gives the protein CASSLSGPGQPQHF.

The chain is built from TRBV18 and TRBJ1-2; 7 nucleotides match TRBD1. The ends lost 6 bases at V and 4 bases at J; junction bases unmatched: 5. Germline V gene sequence: CDR1 KGHSH, CDR2 LQKENI. The CDR3 runs to 13 residues. In DNA, the CDR3 is TGTGCCAGCTCGCGCCGGGACAGCTATGGCTACACCTTC. This sequence encodes CASSRRDSYGYTF.

This sequence joins TRBV6-1 and TRBJ1-2; D might be TRBD1 (6 bases). This CDR3 spans 15 amino acids. Germline assignment: CDR1 MNHNS and CDR2 SASEGT. Trimming removed 2 bases at V and 8 bases at J, with 18 bases between. The CDR3 reads CASSEPRGPLEGYTF. CDR3 in DNA: TGTGCCAGCAGTGAACCCCGGGGGCCTTTGGAGGGCTACACCTTC.

The chain joins TRBV6-5 to TRBJ1-2; 7 bases fit TRBD1. The CDR3 has 14 residues. Germline assignment: CDR1 MNHEY and CDR2 SVGAGI. J lost 3 bases, V lost 6 bases, and 7 bases had no gene match. In DNA form, the CDR3 reads TGTGCCAGCAGGCAACCGACAGGGCACTATGGCTACACCTTC. It translates to CASRQPTGHYGYTF.

The chain is built from TRBV12-5 and TRBJ1-5, with TRBD1 matching over 9 bases. The germline gives CDR1 LGHNT, CDR2 FRNRAP. The V segment lost 4 bases and the J segment 0 bases; nucleotides outside the gene matches: 4. The CDR3 is made up of 16 amino acids. CDR3 amino acids: CASGSGQGYSNQPQHF. In DNA, the CDR3 is TGTGCTAGTGGTTCGGGACAGGGTTATAGCAATCAGCCCCAGCATTTT.

V gene TRBV19 combines with J gene TRBJ1-5; 7 bases fit TRBD1. Germline loops: CDR1 LNHDA, CDR2 SQIVND (reference sequence). V was clipped by 3 bases and J by 2 bases; unmatched bases: 7. The CDR3 contains 16 residues. In DNA, the CDR3 is TGTGCCAGTAGTATGGCCGACAGGGTGGGCAATCAGCCCCAGCATTTT. Its protein product is CASSMADRVGNQPQHF.

V gene TRBV4-1 combines with J gene TRBJ2-2, with TRBD1 matching over 8 bases. This CDR3 spans 17 amino acids. The V gene end was trimmed by 0 bases and the J gene end by 5 bases; junction bases not matched to a gene: 8. Germline-derived CDR1 and CDR2 are MGHRA and YSYEKL. For the CDR3, the DNA is TGCGCCAGCAGCCAAGAGGGGGGCAGGGGGCAAACCGGGGAGCTGTTTTTT. This encodes CASSQEGGRGQTGELFF.

V usage is TRBV9 and J usage is TRBJ1-6; 7 nucleotides match TRBD1. The CDR3 consists of 18 residues. Trimming took 0 bases from V and 1 from J; bases not matched to a gene: 7. The germline CDR1 and CDR2 sequences are SGDLS and YYNGEE. CDR3 residues: CASSVGRTGGSYNSPLHF. The CDR3 coding sequence is TGTGCCAGCAGCGTAGGACGGACAGGCGGGTCCTATAATTCACCCCTCCACTTT.